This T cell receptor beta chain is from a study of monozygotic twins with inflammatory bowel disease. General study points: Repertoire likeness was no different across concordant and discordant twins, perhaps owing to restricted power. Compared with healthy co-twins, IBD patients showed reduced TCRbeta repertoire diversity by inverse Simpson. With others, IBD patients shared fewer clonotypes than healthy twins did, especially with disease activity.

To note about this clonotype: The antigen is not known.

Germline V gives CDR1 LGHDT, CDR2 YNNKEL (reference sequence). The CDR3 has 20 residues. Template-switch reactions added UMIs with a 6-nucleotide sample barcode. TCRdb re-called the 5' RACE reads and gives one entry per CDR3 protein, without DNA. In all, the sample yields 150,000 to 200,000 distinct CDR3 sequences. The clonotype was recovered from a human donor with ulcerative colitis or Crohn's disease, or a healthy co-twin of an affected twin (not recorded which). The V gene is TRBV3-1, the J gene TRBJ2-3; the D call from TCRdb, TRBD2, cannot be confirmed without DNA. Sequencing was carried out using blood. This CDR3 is CASSQLAYSGGTSSTDTQYF.